This TCR beta chain came from a study of T cell clusters in autoimmune cytopenias. Overall study: A median of 51,575 TRB reads per sample yielded a median approximately 2,400 distinct clonotypes.

Approximately 40,000 genome equivalents of blood DNA were amplified for TRB. TRB was amplified by touch-down multiplex PCR, primer pools A and B combined. TCRdb derives one entry per CDR3 protein from the multiplex PCR reads, leaving out DNA. Its listing shows 8,500 to 9,000 distinct CDR3 sequences. The CDR3 loop spans 12 amino acids. Germline V CDR1 and CDR2: MNHEY, SMNVEV (reference sequence). Note on this clonotype: What it binds is unknown.

Whole-study findings and limits: Functional roles of the in silico T cell clusters still await experimental validation.

The sequencing sample was made of peripheral blood. This chain uses TRBV27 with TRBJ1-2. The sequence came from a human donor with an autoimmune cytopenia or autoimmune hepatitis (not recorded which). CDR3 in amino acids: CASSLYGGDYTF.